The 17 T cell receptor beta chains listed next were all sequenced from one sample in a study of blood T cell repertoires in COVID-19. The protocol was immunoSEQ multiplex PCR, while the TCRdb copy is restricted to in-frame clones and leaves out a portion. The table lists more than 200,000 clones, roughly 87% of them singletons, with 5.5% to 8.5% in the top ten. The sequenced sample consisted of PBMCs or T cells enriched from blood (not recorded which). These receptor sequences come from a man between 25 and 39 years old in a cohort exposed to, infected with or recovered from COVID-19 (not recorded which).

The chain has TRBV27 and TRBJ1-5, with TRBD1 matching 7 bases. The CDR3 totals 15 residues. V shed 5 bases, J shed 2 bases, and the junction held 6 bases outside the gene matches. Germline CDR1 and CDR2: MNHEY and SMNVEV (reference sequence). In nucleotides, the CDR3 is TGTGCCAGCAGTGCACGACAGGGACGCAATCAGCCCCAGCATTTT. Translation: CASSARQGRNQPQHF.

The rearrangement links TRBV4-1 to TRBJ1-2; a possible D gene is TRBD1 (6 bases). This CDR3 has 15 residues. Per germline, CDR1 MGHRA and CDR2 YSYEKL. V lost 0 bases and J 8 bases, leaving 16 bases between the germline ends. The CDR3 loop reads CASSQDGQSTRGYTF. CDR3 bases: TGCGCCAGCAGCCAAGATGGACAGTCTACTAGAGGCTACACCTTC.

This chain uses TRBV6-6 with TRBJ2-7; 8 nucleotides align to TRBD2. Germline CDR1 and CDR2: MNHNY and SVGAGI (reference sequence). Trimming cost V 6 bases and J 0 bases; bases outside gene matches: 22. The CDR3 length is 20 residues. The CDR3 protein is CASSTTPAGVIRTFSYEQYF. CDR3 bases: TGTGCCAGCAGCACAACTCCAGCGGGAGTCATTCGCACTTTCTCCTACGAGCAGTACTTC.

This rearrangement joins TRBV19 to TRBJ2-5, with D possibly TRBD1 on 6 matching bases. Per the germline V gene, CDR1 is LNHDA and CDR2 is SQIVND (reference sequence). The V gene lost 5 bases and the J gene lost 7 bases, with 20 bases spanning the gap. The CDR3 runs 15 residues. CDR3 DNA: TGTGCCAGTAGTCAGCTTGGTGGGGGCGATGGGACCCAGTACTTC. Its protein product is CASSQLGGGDGTQYF.

This chain connects TRBV7-9 to TRBJ2-7; 7 nucleotides match TRBD1. Germline V lookup: CDR1 SEHNR, CDR2 FQNEAQ (reference sequence). Losses at the gene ends were 2 bases for V and 3 bases for J; bases not matched to a gene: 16. The CDR3 loop spans 18 amino acids. In DNA, the CDR3 is TGTGCCAGCAGCTTACAGAAAGTAGGGACAGCCCACAGCTACGAGCAGTACTTC. Translation gives CASSLQKVGTAHSYEQYF.

The chain carries TRBV6-5 and TRBJ1-2; maybe TRBD1 (5 bases). The CDR3 covers 11 residues. V lost 6 bases to trimming and J lost 9 bases, with 11 bases between them. Germline CDR1 is MNHEY and CDR2 is SVGAGI. For the CDR3, the DNA is TGTGCCAGCAGCTCCAACAGGCGCTACACCTTC. As protein: CASSSNRRYTF.

The chain uses TRBV7-9 and TRBJ2-7; D is undetermined. The germline V gene encodes CDR1 SEHNR and CDR2 FQNEAQ (reference sequence). The length of the CDR3 is 15 residues. The V end was cut by 5 bases, the J end by 2 bases, with 16 bases between. The CDR3: CASSPLSSLPYEQYF. The CDR3 DNA reads as TGTGCCAGCAGCCCCCTTTCGAGCCTTCCCTACGAGCAGTACTTC.

The chain joins TRBV10-1 to TRBJ2-1; the D gene is possibly TRBD2 (6 bases). Germline values: CDR1 WNHNN, CDR2 SYGVQD (reference sequence). The CDR3 spans 16 residues. Trimming left V 6 bases short and J 5 bases short, with 20 bases between. The CDR3 loop reads CASSGKVGGMDNEQFF. CDR3 DNA sequence: TGCGCCAGCAGCGGAAAAGTTGGCGGGATGGACAATGAGCAGTTCTTC.

This sequence joins TRBV5-1 and TRBJ2-1, with D possibly being TRBD2 (6 bases). The CDR3 sequence is 15 residues long. V was clipped by 4 bases and J by 3 bases, with 14 bases between them. CDR1 is SGHRS, CDR2 YFSETQ, per germline. The CDR3 spells CASSPVAEDYNEQFF. The CDR3 DNA reads as TGCGCCAGCAGCCCCGTAGCGGAGGACTACAATGAGCAGTTCTTC.

The chain uses TRBV29-1 and TRBJ2-1; the match to TRBD1 covers 8 bases. The germline V gene has CDR1 SQVTM and CDR2 ANQGSEA. J gave up 5 bases and V 5 bases, and 8 bases lay outside the gene matches. CDR3 length: 14 amino acids. The CDR3 region has the DNA TGCAGCGTTTACCGACAGGGGTCCAACAATGAGCAGTTCTTC. Translation gives CSVYRQGSNNEQFF.

The CDR3 spells CASSASQAVGIGSPLHF. The CDR3 nucleotides are TGTGCCAGCAGTGCATCACAGGCCGTGGGGATAGGATCACCCCTCCACTTT. The chain is built from TRBV27 and TRBJ1-6, with D tentatively TRBD1 (5 bases). Trimming pared 5 bases from V and 10 bases from J, leaving 24 bases between. The CDR3 contains 17 residues. Germline V gene data show CDR1 as MNHEY and CDR2 as SMNVEV (reference sequence).

V and J are TRBV6-5 and TRBJ2-7; D is perhaps TRBD1 (6 bases). The V and J ends lost 11 bases and 3 bases respectively, with 14 bases between them. Germline assignment: CDR1 MNHEY and CDR2 SVGAGI. There are 12 residues in the CDR3. As DNA, the CDR3 is TGTGCCTCTTGGAAGGGGGACTACGAGCAGTACTTC. Amino acid sequence: CASWKGDYEQYF.

The J gene is TRBJ2-7, the V gene TRBV13; TRBD1 matches at 10 bases. CDR1 and CDR2 from the germline V gene are PRHDT and FYEKMQ (reference sequence). The CDR3 length is 15 residues. V shed 5 bases, J shed 5 bases, and the junction held 9 bases outside the gene matches. The CDR3 spells CASSLTTGGWDEQYF. The CDR3 DNA is TGTGCCAGCAGCCTTACGACAGGGGGCTGGGACGAGCAGTACTTC.

V is TRBV4-2 and J is TRBJ2-1, with a tentative D call TRBD2 (5 bases). Germline V CDR1 and CDR2: LGHNA, YNFKEQ. The CDR3 covers 16 residues. The V end lost 1 base, the J end lost 4 bases, and 14 bases lay between the germline ends. CDR3 amino acids: CASSQGKDSRYNEQFF. The CDR3 DNA reads as TGTGCCAGCAGCCAAGGCAAGGACTCCCGGTACAATGAGCAGTTCTTC.

This clone was seen just once. The chain has TRBV27 and TRBJ1-3; 8 nucleotides agree with TRBD1. The CDR3 loop spans 17 amino acids. J lost 6 bases, V lost 5 bases, and 15 bases had no gene match. Germline-derived CDR1 and CDR2 are MNHEY and SMNVEV (reference sequence). CDR3 DNA sequence: TGTGCCAGCAGTCTTACCGGACAGGGTGCAAGAAAAAACACCATATATTTT. This encodes CASSLTGQGARKNTIYF.

This clone was seen a handful of times. The V and J genes are TRBV4-2 and TRBJ1-5, with unresolved D. The germline gives CDR1 LGHNA, CDR2 YNFKEQ. Deletions cut 0 bases from V and 1 base from J, with 10 bases between. The CDR3 is 16 amino acids. This CDR3 reads CASSQDPERSNQPQHF. The CDR3, as DNA: TGTGCCAGCAGCCAAGATCCGGAGAGAAGCAATCAGCCCCAGCATTTT.

This chain joins TRBV11-2 and TRBJ1-5; 12 bases are a match to TRBD1. The trim removed 5 bases at V and 7 bases at J, leaving 12 bases unmatched. Germline CDR1 and CDR2: SGHAT and FQNNGV. This CDR3 comprises 17 residues. The CDR3 region is CASSPTSGQGAGQPQHF. The CDR3 bases are TGTGCCAGCAGCCCGACCTCGGGACAGGGGGCTGGGCAGCCCCAGCATTTT.